The sequence of this TCR beta chain was determined in a study of blood T cells in healthy people across ages. Donors were healthy Caucasian individuals from Russia aged roughly 6 to 90. Study-level results: Comparison with aged donors showed that long-lived donors had more naive CD4+ cells and higher diversity.

A second 7 to 11 cycle PCR used barcoded and J-beta primers. TCRdb reprocessed the 5' RACE reads via MiXCR and lists one record per CDR3 protein. The sample lists 800,000 to 950,000 distinct CDR3 sequences; almost 30% were seen once. Trimming cost V 2 bases and J 13 bases, with 24 bases left between them. Germline values: CDR1 MNHEY, CDR2 SVGEGT. This CDR3 spans 16 amino acids. As to this clonotype: The antigen is undetermined.

This same sample was also taken into another study, of T cells of mothers and their children. That work adds: Samples came from three healthy Caucasian mothers and their six children. Each mother yielded more than 9 million TCR beta CDR3 reads. Each child yielded millions of reads.

This TCR came from a woman between 35 and 50 years old in good health. This sequence joins TRBV6-2 or TRBV6-3 and TRBJ2-4; either TRBD1 or TRBD2 may supply D (6 bases each). Input material: blood. CDR3 DNA: TGTGCCAGCAGTTACGGAGGGGGGCTAACCTACAATGAGCAGTACTTC. This encodes CASSYGGGLTYNEQYF.